This T cell receptor beta chain stems from a study of blood T cell repertoires in COVID-19. Trimming shortened V by 7 bases and J by 0 bases, and 9 bases separated the two germline ends. The germline V gene has CDR1 MGHDK and CDR2 SYGVNS. The CDR3 loop spans 14 amino acids. Only in-frame clones appear in the TCRdb table, and some are missing; sequencing was by immunoSEQ multiplex PCR. The profile covers 200,000 to 250,000 clones, with about four fifths appearing a single time and 6.5% to 9% taken by the ten largest. Sequencing used peripheral blood. This receptor was taken from a woman of 80 years or more with COVID-19, enrolled during active disease. V is TRBV25-1 and J is TRBJ2-2, with D tentatively TRBD2 (5 bases). CDR3: CASMAGANTGELFF. The CDR3, as DNA: TGTGCCAGCATGGCCGGGGCGAACACCGGGGAGCTGTTTTTT.